This TCR beta chain was sequenced in a study of T cell responses to AZD1222 COVID-19 vaccine. Clones were sequenced by immunoSEQ multiplex PCR, and TCRdb holds only the in-frame ones, with some missing. The sample lists over 75,000 clones, 89% occurring once. The CDR3 has 11 amino acids. V shed 7 bases and J shed 4 bases, with 8 bases lying between them. The germline CDR1 and CDR2 sequences are SGHDT and YYEEEE. This clone appeared a single time. This sequence was found in an adult in good health. V and J are TRBV5-6 and TRBJ1-2; the D is unclear. The specimen was peripheral blood, collected on day 0 of AZD1222 vaccination. CDR3 DNA sequence: TGTGCCAGCGGAAAAGTCTATGGCTACACCTTC. Translating gives CASGKVYGYTF.